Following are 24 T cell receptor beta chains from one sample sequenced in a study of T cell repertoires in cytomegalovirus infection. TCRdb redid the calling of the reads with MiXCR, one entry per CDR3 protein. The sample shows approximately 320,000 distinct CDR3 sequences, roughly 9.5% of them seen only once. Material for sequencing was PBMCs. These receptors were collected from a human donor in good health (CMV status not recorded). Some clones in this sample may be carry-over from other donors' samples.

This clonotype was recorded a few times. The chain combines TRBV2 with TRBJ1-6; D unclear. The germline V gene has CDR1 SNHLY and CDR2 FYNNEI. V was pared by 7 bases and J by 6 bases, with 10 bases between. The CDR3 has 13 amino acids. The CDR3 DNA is TGTGCCAGCAATCGGCTTAGTAATTCACCCCTCCACTTT. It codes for CASNRLSNSPLHF.

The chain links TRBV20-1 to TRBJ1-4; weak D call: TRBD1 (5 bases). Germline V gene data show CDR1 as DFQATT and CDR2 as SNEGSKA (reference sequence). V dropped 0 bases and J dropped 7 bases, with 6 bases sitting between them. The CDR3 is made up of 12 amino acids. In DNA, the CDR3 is TGCAGTGCTAGAGATCAGGGTGAAAAACTGTTTTTT. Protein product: CSARDQGEKLFF.

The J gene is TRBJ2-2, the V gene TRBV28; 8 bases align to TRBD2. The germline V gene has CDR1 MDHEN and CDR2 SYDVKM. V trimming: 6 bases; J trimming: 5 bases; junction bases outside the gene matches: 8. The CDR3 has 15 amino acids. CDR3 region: CASRVAGKGTGELFF. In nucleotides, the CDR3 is TGTGCCAGCAGGGTAGCGGGAAAGGGTACCGGGGAGCTGTTTTTT. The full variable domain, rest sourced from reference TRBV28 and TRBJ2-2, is DVKVTQSSRYLVKRTGEKVFLECVQDMDHENMFWYRQDPGLGLRLIYFSYDVKMKEKGDIPEGYSVSREKKERFSLILESASTNQTSMYLCASRVAGKGTGELFFGEGSRLTVL.

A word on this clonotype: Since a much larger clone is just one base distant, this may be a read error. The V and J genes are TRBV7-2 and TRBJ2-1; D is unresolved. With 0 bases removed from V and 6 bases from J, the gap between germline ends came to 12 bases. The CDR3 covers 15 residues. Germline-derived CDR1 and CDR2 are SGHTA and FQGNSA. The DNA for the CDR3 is TGTGCCAGCAGCTTAGCGAGGAGTAGCCGCAATGAGCAGTTCTTC. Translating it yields CASSLARSSRNEQFF. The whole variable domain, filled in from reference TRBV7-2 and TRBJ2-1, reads GAGVSQSPSNKVTEKGKDVELRCDPISGHTALYWYRQSLGQGLEFLIYFQGNSAPDKSGLPSDRFSAERTGGSVSTLTIQRTQQEDSAVYLCASSLARSSRNEQFFGPGTRLTVL.

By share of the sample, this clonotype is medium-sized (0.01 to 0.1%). CDR3 sequence: CASSELAGGKETQYF. Written as DNA, the CDR3 is TGTGCCAGCAGTGAGCTAGCGGGAGGGAAAGAGACCCAGTACTTC. The gene calls are TRBV7-2 and TRBJ2-5, with 12 bases lining up with TRBD2. There are 15 residues in the CDR3. The germline V gene has CDR1 SGHTA and CDR2 FQGNSA. V gave up 6 bases and J gave up 3 bases; unmatched junction bases: 5.

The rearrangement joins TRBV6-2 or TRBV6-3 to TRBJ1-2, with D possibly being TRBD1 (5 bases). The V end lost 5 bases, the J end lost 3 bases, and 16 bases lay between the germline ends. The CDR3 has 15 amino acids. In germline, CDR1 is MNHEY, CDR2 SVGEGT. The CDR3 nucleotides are TGTGCCAGCAGTGAATCGGGGACGGCCTACTATGGCTACACCTTC. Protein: CASSESGTAYYGYTF.

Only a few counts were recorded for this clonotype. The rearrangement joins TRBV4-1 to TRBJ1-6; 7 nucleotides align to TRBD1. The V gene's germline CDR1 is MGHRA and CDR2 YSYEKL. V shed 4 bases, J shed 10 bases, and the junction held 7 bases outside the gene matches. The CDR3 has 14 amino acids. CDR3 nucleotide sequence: TGCGCCAGCAGCCTGACAGGGTTGGGGTCACCCCTCCACTTT. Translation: CASSLTGLGSPLHF.

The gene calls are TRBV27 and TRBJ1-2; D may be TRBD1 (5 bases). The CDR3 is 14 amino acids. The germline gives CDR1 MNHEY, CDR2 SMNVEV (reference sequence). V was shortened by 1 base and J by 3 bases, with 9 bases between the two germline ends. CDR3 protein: CASSLYLGHYGYTF. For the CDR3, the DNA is TGTGCCAGCAGTTTATATCTGGGGCACTATGGCTACACCTTC.

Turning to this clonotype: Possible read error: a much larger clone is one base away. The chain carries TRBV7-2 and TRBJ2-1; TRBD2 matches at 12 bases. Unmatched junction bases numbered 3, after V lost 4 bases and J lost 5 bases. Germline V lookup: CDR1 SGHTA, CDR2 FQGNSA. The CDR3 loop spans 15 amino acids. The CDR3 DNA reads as TGTGCCAGCAGCTCGGGACTAGCGGGTCACAATGAGCAGTTCTTC. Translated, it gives CASSSGLAGHNEQFF.

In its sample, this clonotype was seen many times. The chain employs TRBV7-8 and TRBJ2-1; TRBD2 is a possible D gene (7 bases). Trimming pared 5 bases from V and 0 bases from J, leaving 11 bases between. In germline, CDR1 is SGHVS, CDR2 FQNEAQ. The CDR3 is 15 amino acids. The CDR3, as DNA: TGTGCCAGCAGCCCGGGGGGCCACTCCTACAATGAGCAGTTCTTC. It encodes CASSPGGHSYNEQFF.

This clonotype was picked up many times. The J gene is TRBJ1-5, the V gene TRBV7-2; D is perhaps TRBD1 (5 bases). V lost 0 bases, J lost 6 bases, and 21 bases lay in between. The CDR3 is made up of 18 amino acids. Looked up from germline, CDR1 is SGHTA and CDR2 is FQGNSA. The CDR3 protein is CASSLALIGTGVSQPQHF. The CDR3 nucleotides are TGTGCCAGCAGCTTAGCGCTGATAGGGACGGGGGTGAGTCAGCCCCAGCATTTT.

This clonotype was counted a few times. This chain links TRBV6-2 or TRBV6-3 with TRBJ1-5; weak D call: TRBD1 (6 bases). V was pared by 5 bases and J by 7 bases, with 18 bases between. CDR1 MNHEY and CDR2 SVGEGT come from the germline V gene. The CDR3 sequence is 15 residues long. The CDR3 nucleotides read TGTGCCAGCAGTAACGGTGGGGGGCTTGGACAGCCCCAGCATTTT. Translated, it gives CASSNGGGLGQPQHF.

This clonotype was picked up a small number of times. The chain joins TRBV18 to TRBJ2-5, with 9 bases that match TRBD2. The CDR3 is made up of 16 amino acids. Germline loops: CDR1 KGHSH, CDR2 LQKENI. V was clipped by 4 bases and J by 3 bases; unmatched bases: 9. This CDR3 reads CASSRTGTSFEETQYF. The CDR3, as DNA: TGTGCCAGCTCACGCACCGGGACTAGCTTCGAAGAGACCCAGTACTTC.

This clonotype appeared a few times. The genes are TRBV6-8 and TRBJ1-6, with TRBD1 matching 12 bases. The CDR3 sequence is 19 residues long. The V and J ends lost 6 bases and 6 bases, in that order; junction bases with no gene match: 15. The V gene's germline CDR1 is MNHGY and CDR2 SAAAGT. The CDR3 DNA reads TGTGCCAGCAGAGACCGGGACAGGGGGCTAAAAGCCCTTAATTCACCCCTCCACTTT. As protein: CASRDRDRGLKALNSPLHF.

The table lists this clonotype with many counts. DNA for the CDR3: TGTGCCAGCAGGGAAAGGGCAGGCTCCTACAATGAGCAGTTCTTC. Protein: CASRERAGSYNEQFF. The V call is TRBV6-6, the J call TRBJ2-1; D unclear. Trimming left V 6 bases short and J 0 bases short, with 12 bases between. Germline assignment: CDR1 MNHNY and CDR2 SVGAGI (reference sequence). This CDR3 region has 15 residues.

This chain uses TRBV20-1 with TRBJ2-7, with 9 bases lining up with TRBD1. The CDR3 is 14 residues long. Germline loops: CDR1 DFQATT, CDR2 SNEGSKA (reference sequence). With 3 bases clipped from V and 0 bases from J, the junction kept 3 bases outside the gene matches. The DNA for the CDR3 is TGCAGTGCTAGGGACAGGGGCAGCTCCTACGAGCAGTACTTC. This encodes CSARDRGSSYEQYF.

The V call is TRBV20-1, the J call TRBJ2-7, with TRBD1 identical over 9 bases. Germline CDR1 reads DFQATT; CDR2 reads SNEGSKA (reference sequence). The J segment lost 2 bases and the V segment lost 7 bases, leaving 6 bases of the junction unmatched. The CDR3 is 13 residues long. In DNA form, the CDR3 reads TGCAGTGTTCCGGGACAGGGCACCTACGAGCAGTACTTC. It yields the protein CSVPGQGTYEQYF.

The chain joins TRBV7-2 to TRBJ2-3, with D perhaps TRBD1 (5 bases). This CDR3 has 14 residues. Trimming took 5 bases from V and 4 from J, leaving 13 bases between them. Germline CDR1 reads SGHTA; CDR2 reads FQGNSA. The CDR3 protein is CASSARTWADTQYF. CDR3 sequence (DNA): TGTGCCAGCAGCGCCCGGACATGGGCAGATACGCAGTATTTT.

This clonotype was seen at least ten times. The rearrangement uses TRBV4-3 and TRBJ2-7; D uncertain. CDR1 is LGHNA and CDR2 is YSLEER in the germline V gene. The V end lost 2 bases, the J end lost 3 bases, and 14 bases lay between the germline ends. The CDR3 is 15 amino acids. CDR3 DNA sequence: TGCGCCAGCAGCCAATCCCCATGGACGAGCTACGAGCAGTACTTC. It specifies CASSQSPWTSYEQYF.

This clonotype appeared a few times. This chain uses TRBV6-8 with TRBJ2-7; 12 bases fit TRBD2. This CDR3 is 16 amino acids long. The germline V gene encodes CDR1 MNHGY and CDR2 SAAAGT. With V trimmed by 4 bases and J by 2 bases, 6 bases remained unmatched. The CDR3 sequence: CASSSRTSGATYEQYF. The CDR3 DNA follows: TGTGCCAGCAGTTCCCGGACTAGCGGGGCAACCTACGAGCAGTACTTC.

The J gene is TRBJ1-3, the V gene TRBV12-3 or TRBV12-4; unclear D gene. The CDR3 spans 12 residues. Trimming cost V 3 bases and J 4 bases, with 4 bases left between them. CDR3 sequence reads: CASSLKGNTIYF. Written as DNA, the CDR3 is TGTGCCAGCAGTTTGAAGGGAAACACCATATATTTT.

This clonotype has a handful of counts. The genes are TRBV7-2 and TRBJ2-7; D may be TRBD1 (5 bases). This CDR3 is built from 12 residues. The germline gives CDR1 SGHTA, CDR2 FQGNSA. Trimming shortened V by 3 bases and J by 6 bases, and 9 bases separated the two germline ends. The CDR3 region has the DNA TGTGCCAGCAGCTTGTCGACAGCCGAGCAGTACTTC. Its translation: CASSLSTAEQYF.

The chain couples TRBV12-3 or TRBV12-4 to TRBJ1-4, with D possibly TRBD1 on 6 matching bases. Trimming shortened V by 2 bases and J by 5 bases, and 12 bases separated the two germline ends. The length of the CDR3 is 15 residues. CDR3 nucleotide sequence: TGTGCCAGCAGTTTAATGAGGGGGTACAATGAAAAACTGTTTTTT. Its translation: CASSLMRGYNEKLFF.

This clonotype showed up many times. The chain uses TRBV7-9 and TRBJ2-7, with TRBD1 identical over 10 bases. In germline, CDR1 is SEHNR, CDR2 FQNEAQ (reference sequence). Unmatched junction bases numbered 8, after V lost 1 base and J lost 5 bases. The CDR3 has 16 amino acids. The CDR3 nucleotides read TGTGCCAGCAGCTTAGGGGACAGGGGTCTTGGCCACGAGCAGTACTTC. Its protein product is CASSLGDRGLGHEQYF.